The 32 T cell receptor beta chains presented below share a single source sample, sequenced in a study of T cells after yellow fever vaccination. MiXCR, applied by TCRdb to the 5' RACE reads, yields one record per CDR3 protein. Of a few hundred thousand distinct CDR3 sequences listed, less than 9.5% were seen once; the top ten hold over 3%. The specimen comprised CD4+ T cells sorted from PBMCs, sampled 5 days after the yellow fever booster vaccination. These receptors all come from a man between 18 and 35 years old who received the YFV17D yellow fever vaccine.

This clonotype showed up just a few times. The chain joins TRBV28 to TRBJ2-7; D might be TRBD1 or TRBD2, each matching 6 bases. Trimming pared 7 bases from V and 0 bases from J, leaving 22 bases between. In germline, CDR1 is MDHEN, CDR2 SYDVKM. CDR3 length: 17 amino acids. The CDR3 loop is CASTSGGVGKSSYEQYV. Written as DNA, the CDR3 is TGTGCCAGCACCTCCGGGGGCGTTGGGAAGAGCTCCTACGAGCAGTACGTC.

This clonotype came up a few times. This chain joins TRBV15 and TRBJ2-1; D may be TRBD1 or TRBD2 (6 bases each). V was cut by 1 base and J by 1 base, with 8 bases left in between. CDR1 is LNHNV and CDR2 is YYDKDF in the germline V gene (reference sequence). The CDR3 covers 15 residues. CDR3 sequence: CATSRGGASYNEQFF. The CDR3 DNA sequence: TGTGCCACCAGCAGAGGGGGGGCATCCTACAATGAGCAGTTCTTC. Looking up the rest from reference TRBV15 and TRBJ2-1 gives the full variable domain: DAMVIQNPRYQVTQFGKPVTLSCSQTLNHNVMYWYQQKSSQAPKLLFHYYDKDFNNEADTPDNFQSRRPNTSFCFLDIRSPGLGDTAMYLCATSRGGASYNEQFFGPGTRLTVL.

V usage is TRBV5-1 and J usage is TRBJ2-1; 9 bases are a match to TRBD2. V shed 4 bases, J shed 3 bases, and the junction held 8 bases outside the gene matches. CDR1 and CDR2 (germline): SGHRS, YFSETQ. The CDR3 sequence is 16 residues long. CDR3: CASSIGAGGDYNEQFF. The CDR3, as DNA: TGCGCCAGCAGCATAGGGGCGGGGGGGGACTACAATGAGCAGTTCTTC.

V and J are TRBV9 and TRBJ2-1, with D possibly TRBD2 on 5 matching bases. The germline V gene has CDR1 SGDLS and CDR2 YYNGEE. V was clipped by 2 bases and J by 2 bases, with 14 bases between them. The CDR3 has 16 amino acids. The CDR3 loop reads CASSVRGGWTYNEQFF. The CDR3 nucleotides read TGTGCCAGCAGCGTTCGCGGCGGGTGGACCTACAATGAGCAGTTCTTC.

The sample holds a few counts of this clonotype. The CDR3 DNA reads TGTGCCAGCAGGCCGACTAGCCTGGATACGCAGTATTTT. Encoded protein: CASRPTSLDTQYF. The chain couples TRBV3-1 to TRBJ2-3; TRBD2 agrees at 7 bases. Germline CDR1 LGHDT, CDR2 YNNKEL (reference sequence). This CDR3 is 13 amino acids long. V lost 6 bases and J lost 6; bases outside the gene matches: 6.

The V gene is TRBV4-3, the J gene TRBJ2-5; a possible D gene is TRBD2 (6 bases). Germline values: CDR1 LGHNA, CDR2 YSLEER. This CDR3 comprises 15 residues. V lost 0 bases to trimming and J lost 2 bases, with 10 bases between them. CDR3 DNA sequence: TGCGCCAGCAGCCAAGACCCAGGGAGGCAAGAGACCCAGTACTTC. It translates to CASSQDPGRQETQYF.

V usage is TRBV20-1 and J usage is TRBJ2-1; tentatively, D is TRBD2 (6 bases). The V gene's germline CDR1 is DFQATT and CDR2 SNEGSKA (reference sequence). Trimming removed 2 bases at V and 3 bases at J, with 32 bases between. The CDR3 is made up of 21 amino acids. The CDR3 region has the DNA TGCAGTGCTAGATACCTAGCGCGTTGGGCCGATGAAGGGACGGACTACAATGAGCAGTTCTTC. As protein: CSARYLARWADEGTDYNEQFF.

This clonotype has a handful of counts. V and J are TRBV20-1 and TRBJ2-1; 12 nucleotides align to TRBD2. The V gene end was trimmed by 3 bases and the J gene end by 0 bases; junction bases not matched to a gene: 15. Germline CDR1 DFQATT, CDR2 SNEGSKA (reference sequence). The CDR3 has 20 amino acids. CDR3 bases: TGCAGTGCTAGTTTGGCGCCTAGCGGGGGGGCGGATAGCTCCTACAATGAGCAGTTCTTC. This gives the protein CSASLAPSGGADSSYNEQFF.

This clonotype was found a few times. V is TRBV29-1 and J is TRBJ2-5; D not resolved. CDR3 length: 14 residues. CDR1 is SQVTM, CDR2 ANQGSEA, per germline. The V end lost 4 bases, the J end lost 0 bases, and 12 bases lay between the germline ends. DNA for the CDR3: TGCAGCGTTGGAGTGTCGGCACACCAAGAGACCCAGTACTTC. It specifies CSVGVSAHQETQYF.

This clonotype appeared a few times. The chain employs TRBV19 and TRBJ2-5, with D tentatively TRBD2 (5 bases). Germline V lookup: CDR1 LNHDA, CDR2 SQIVND (reference sequence). This CDR3 is built from 13 residues. Trimming shortened V by 5 bases and J by 5 bases, and 12 bases separated the two germline ends. The CDR3 reads CASSGSRAETQYF. The CDR3 region has the DNA TGTGCCAGTAGTGGGTCGAGGGCGGAGACCCAGTACTTC.

The CDR3 DNA follows: TGCAGCGTCGACCGGGACAGGGAGGTCTTAAACACTGAAGCTTTCTTT. This sequence encodes CSVDRDREVLNTEAFF. The chain links TRBV29-1 to TRBJ1-1, with 9 positions matching TRBD1. The trim removed 6 bases at V and 2 bases at J, leaving 13 bases unmatched. In germline, CDR1 is SQVTM, CDR2 ANQGSEA. The CDR3 is made up of 16 amino acids.

The chain has TRBV28 and TRBJ2-5, with D tentatively TRBD2 (5 bases). The CDR3 runs 12 residues. CDR1 is MDHEN and CDR2 is SYDVKM in the germline V gene. V was trimmed by 2 bases and J by 5 bases, leaving 6 bases between them. The DNA for the CDR3 is TGTGCCAGCAGTTTAAAGCGGGAGACCCAGTACTTC. It is translated as CASSLKRETQYF.

This clonotype was seen more than once but under ten times. The rearrangement links TRBV9 to TRBJ1-3; D possibly corresponds to TRBD1 (6 bases). Germline values: CDR1 SGDLS, CDR2 YYNGEE. With 3 bases removed from V and 4 bases from J, the gap between germline ends came to 17 bases. The CDR3 loop spans 16 amino acids. The CDR3 DNA sequence: TGTGCCAGCAGCGCCGGGGGGCAGGGCGGAGGAAACACCATATATTTT. Encoded protein: CASSAGGQGGGNTIYF.

The chain combines TRBV7-9 with TRBJ1-1; D possibly corresponds to TRBD1 (5 bases). V gave up 1 base and J gave up 3 bases, with 9 bases separating them. Germline values: CDR1 SEHNR, CDR2 FQNEAQ (reference sequence). CDR3 length equals 14 residues. The chain's CDR3 is CASSLGRGDTEAFF. Written as DNA, the CDR3 is TGTGCCAGCAGCTTAGGGAGGGGTGACACTGAAGCTTTCTTT.

The chain joins TRBV7-2 to TRBJ2-7, with 8 positions matching TRBD1. The CDR3 sequence is 14 residues long. With V trimmed by 6 bases and J by 4 bases, 8 bases remained unmatched. Germline V CDR1 and CDR2: SGHTA, FQGNSA. DNA for the CDR3: TGTGCCAGCAGTCTGACGGGACAGGCGTACGAGCAGTACGTC. Protein: CASSLTGQAYEQYV.

The J gene is TRBJ2-5, the V gene TRBV7-9; 7 bases agree with TRBD1. The V and J ends lost 5 bases and 3 bases, in that order; junction bases with no gene match: 9. Germline V lookup: CDR1 SEHNR, CDR2 FQNEAQ (reference sequence). The CDR3 consists of 15 residues. Here the CDR3 DNA reads TGTGCCAGCAGCCCCGACAGGGTCAGGAAAGAGACCCAGTACTTC. Residues: CASSPDRVRKETQYF.

Here the CDR3 reads CASSRMDRGSGDTQYF. DNA of the CDR3: TGTGCCAGCAGCCGAATGGACAGGGGTTCAGGGGATACGCAGTATTTT. The chain uses TRBV6-1 and TRBJ2-3, with 9 positions matching TRBD1. Germline V lookup: CDR1 MNHNS, CDR2 SASEGT. CDR3 length equals 16 residues. V dropped 6 bases and J dropped 6; count of bases not matched to a gene: 13.

This clonotype was detected a few times. V usage is TRBV7-9 and J usage is TRBJ2-5, with D unresolved. The V gene lost 5 bases and the J gene lost 1 base, with 17 bases spanning the gap. The CDR3 has 16 amino acids. CDR1 SEHNR and CDR2 FQNEAQ come from the germline V gene (reference sequence). CDR3 nucleotides: TGTGCCAGCAGCCTGGCGGTCTCGGGCCCCCAAGAGACCCAGTACTTC. Translation gives CASSLAVSGPQETQYF. The variable domain in full, with the rest retrieved from reference TRBV7-9 and TRBJ2-5, is DTGVSQNPRHKITKRGQNVTFRCDPISEHNRLYWYRQTLGQGPEFLTYFQNEAQLEKSRLLSDRFSAERPKGSFSTLEIQRTEQGDSAMYLCASSLAVSGPQETQYFGPGTRLLVL.

The rearrangement links TRBV4-3 to TRBJ2-7; 12 nucleotides match TRBD1. The CDR3 is 15 residues long. Trimming took 5 bases from V and 5 from J; bases not matched to a gene: 7. The germline gives CDR1 LGHNA, CDR2 YSLEER. The CDR3 here is CASSDTGTGGDEQYF. In DNA form, the CDR3 reads TGCGCCAGCAGCGACACCGGGACAGGGGGCGACGAGCAGTACTTC.

This clonotype came up a few times. This chain joins TRBV20-1 and TRBJ2-1, with D tentatively TRBD2 (6 bases). V was cut by 3 bases and J by 0 bases, with 21 bases left in between. Germline assignment: CDR1 DFQATT and CDR2 SNEGSKA (reference sequence). The CDR3 totals 18 residues. CDR3 loop: CSASRGKRGFISYNEQFF. CDR3 sequence (DNA): TGCAGTGCTAGTCGCGGGAAAAGAGGCTTCATCTCCTACAATGAGCAGTTCTTC.

The chain has TRBV10-3 and TRBJ1-5; no clear D gene. Per germline, CDR1 ENHRY and CDR2 SYGVKD. Trimming removed 0 bases at V and 7 bases at J, with 10 bases between. The CDR3 consists of 14 residues. CDR3 sequence: CAISESSFRQPQHF. The CDR3, as DNA: TGTGCCATCAGTGAGTCGAGTTTCCGCCAGCCCCAGCATTTT.

This chain links TRBV12-3 or TRBV12-4 with TRBJ2-1; D is unresolved. The length of the CDR3 is 14 residues. Deletions cut 4 bases from V and 4 bases from J, with 11 bases between. CDR3 DNA sequence: TGTGCCAGCAGTTGGTCGGCCGGGTACAATGAGCAGTTCTTC. This translates into CASSWSAGYNEQFF.

The sample holds a few counts of this clonotype. The rearrangement links TRBV20-1 to TRBJ1-5, with D possibly being TRBD1 (5 bases). The CDR3 totals 12 residues. Germline-derived CDR1 and CDR2 are DFQATT and SNEGSKA (reference sequence). CDR3 nucleotide sequence: TGCAGCGGGGCACGGAGCAATCAGCCCCAGCATTTT. As protein: CSGARSNQPQHF.

This clonotype was found a few times. Germline is not matched at one junction end, which may reflect a read error. V gene TRBV28 combines with J gene TRBJ1-5; 9 nucleotides line up with TRBD1. Looked up from germline, CDR1 is MDHEN and CDR2 is SYDVKM. This CDR3 is 14 amino acids long. The CDR3: CASKPGQGSQPQHF. The CDR3 DNA reads as TGTGCCAGCAAACCGGGACAGGGAAGTCAGCCCCAACATTTT.

V usage is TRBV5-1 and J usage is TRBJ1-2; D is uncertain. The CDR3 spans 13 residues. The V end was cut by 0 bases, the J end by 6 bases, with 9 bases between. CDR1 and CDR2 from the germline V gene are SGHRS and YFSETQ. CDR3 bases: TGCGCCAGCAGCTTGGCCGGCAGAGATGGCTACACCTTC. This encodes CASSLAGRDGYTF.

The chain uses TRBV5-5 and TRBJ1-4, with D uncertain. This CDR3 contains 15 residues. Germline V lookup: CDR1 SGHKS, CDR2 YYEKEE (reference sequence). V dropped 0 bases and J dropped 5 bases, with 11 bases sitting between them. CDR3 in amino acids: CASSLAEGVNEKLFF. For the CDR3, the DNA is TGTGCCAGCAGCTTGGCCGAGGGAGTCAATGAAAAACTGTTTTTT.

The chain is built from TRBV12-3 or TRBV12-4 and TRBJ2-1; the match to TRBD1 covers 8 bases. The CDR3 is made up of 15 amino acids. The V segment lost 6 bases and the J segment 8 bases; nucleotides outside the gene matches: 12. The CDR3 region is CASRPSGGSRDEQFF. CDR3 nucleotide sequence: TGTGCCAGCAGACCATCAGGGGGCAGTAGAGATGAGCAGTTCTTC.

Ten or more counts support this clonotype. V usage is TRBV6-6 and J usage is TRBJ2-7; either TRBD1 or TRBD2 may fit D (5 bases each). Germline V CDR1 and CDR2: MNHNY, SVGAGI (reference sequence). The V end was cut by 2 bases, the J end by 2 bases, with 7 bases between. The CDR3 extends over 13 amino acids. CDR3 protein: CASSYGGTYEQYF. In DNA, the CDR3 is TGTGCCAGCAGTTACGGGGGTACCTACGAGCAGTACTTC.

This clonotype was seen more than once but under ten times. The chain couples TRBV30 to TRBJ1-2; possibly TRBD1 for D (5 bases). This CDR3 has 13 amino acids. V lost 3 bases to trimming and J lost 2 bases, with 10 bases between them. Germline loops: CDR1 GTSNPN, CDR2 SVGIG (reference sequence). CDR3 nucleotides: TGTGCCTGGAGCCGACAGAGGAACTATGGCTACACCTTC. Amino acid sequence: CAWSRQRNYGYTF.

This clonotype showed up just a few times. The chain has TRBV20-1 and TRBJ1-1, with TRBD1 identical over 7 bases. The CDR3 is made up of 14 amino acids. Germline CDR1 reads DFQATT; CDR2 reads SNEGSKA (reference sequence). The junction had 7 bases not matched to a gene; V was cut back by 6 bases and J by 0 bases. The CDR3 loop reads CSAPTGIMNTEAFF. The CDR3 coding sequence is TGCAGTGCCCCGACAGGGATCATGAACACTGAAGCTTTCTTT.

This clonotype was recorded at least ten times. The CDR3 is CASSESTGVGGYTF. In DNA, the CDR3 is TGCGCCAGCAGTGAGTCGACAGGAGTTGGGGGCTACACCTTC. The chain uses TRBV10-2 and TRBJ1-2; possibly TRBD1 for D (6 bases). CDR3 length: 14 residues. CDR1 WSHSY and CDR2 SAAADI come from the germline V gene. V shed 0 bases and J shed 8 bases, with 13 bases lying between them.

There are many counts of this clonotype. The rearrangement joins TRBV20-1 to TRBJ2-3, with D possibly TRBD1 on 5 matching bases. The germline gives CDR1 DFQATT, CDR2 SNEGSKA (reference sequence). The CDR3 is 14 residues long. V dropped 3 bases and J dropped 3 bases, with 13 bases sitting between them. The CDR3 sequence is CSARVGARTDTQYF. CDR3 DNA: TGCAGTGCTAGGGTAGGGGCCCGGACAGATACGCAGTATTTT.